This TCR beta chain was captured in a study of shared clonotypes between healthy human individuals. Study findings and constraints: Naive subsets, compared against memory subsets, generally had larger estimated richness values.

Some clones are missing from TCRdb's copy, which holds only in-frame ones; the method was immunoSEQ multiplex PCR. The table records over a million clones, roughly 95% of them present only once. A note on this clone: The antigen is not known.

This sequence originates from a man aged 25 to 45 in good health. Sequencing was carried out using naive CD4+ T cells sorted from blood. Subset denoted: CD45RA+ positively selected.

The CDR3 DNA sequence: TGTGCCAGCATGGGGGGGTCTATTTACTATGGCTACACCTTC. This gives the protein CASMGGSIYYGYTF. The rearrangement links TRBV28 to TRBJ1-2, with TRBD1 as a possible D gene (5 bases). This CDR3 comprises 14 residues. Germline V gene data show CDR1 as MDHEN and CDR2 as SYDVKM. Trimming took 7 bases from V and 3 from J, leaving 15 bases between them.